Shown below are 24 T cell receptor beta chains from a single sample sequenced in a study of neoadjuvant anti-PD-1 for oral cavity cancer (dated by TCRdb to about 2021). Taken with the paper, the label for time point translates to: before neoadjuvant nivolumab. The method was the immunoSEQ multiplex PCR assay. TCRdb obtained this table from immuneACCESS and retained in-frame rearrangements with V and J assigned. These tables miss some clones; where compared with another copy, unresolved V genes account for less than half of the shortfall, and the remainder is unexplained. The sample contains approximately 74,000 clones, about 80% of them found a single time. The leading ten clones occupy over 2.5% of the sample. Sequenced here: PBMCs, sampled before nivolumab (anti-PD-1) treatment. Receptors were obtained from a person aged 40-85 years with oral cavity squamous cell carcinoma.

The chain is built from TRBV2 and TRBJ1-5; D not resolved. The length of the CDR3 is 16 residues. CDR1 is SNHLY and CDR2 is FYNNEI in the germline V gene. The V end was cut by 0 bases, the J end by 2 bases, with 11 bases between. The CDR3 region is CASSEALGVGNQPQHF. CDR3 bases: TGTGCCAGCAGTGAAGCGCTTGGGGTTGGCAATCAGCCCCAGCATTTT.

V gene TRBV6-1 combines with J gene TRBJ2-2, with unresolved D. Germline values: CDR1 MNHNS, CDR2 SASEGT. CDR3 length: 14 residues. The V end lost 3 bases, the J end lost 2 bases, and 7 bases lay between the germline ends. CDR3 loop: CASSERPNTGELFF. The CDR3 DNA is TGTGCCAGCAGTGAGCGGCCCAACACCGGGGAGCTGTTTTTT.

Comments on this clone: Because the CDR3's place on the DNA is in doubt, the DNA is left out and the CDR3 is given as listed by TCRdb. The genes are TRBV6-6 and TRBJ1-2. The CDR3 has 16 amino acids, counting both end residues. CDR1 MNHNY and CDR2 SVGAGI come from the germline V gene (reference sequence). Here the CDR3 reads CASSSSVNGGDYGYTF.

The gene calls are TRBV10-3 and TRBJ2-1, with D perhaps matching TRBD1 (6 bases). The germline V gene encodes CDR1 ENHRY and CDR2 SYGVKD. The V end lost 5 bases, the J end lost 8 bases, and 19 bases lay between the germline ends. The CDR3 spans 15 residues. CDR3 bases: TGTGCCATCAGTCCTCCGAACCTACAGGGCGATGAGCAGTTCTTC. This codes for CAISPPNLQGDEQFF.

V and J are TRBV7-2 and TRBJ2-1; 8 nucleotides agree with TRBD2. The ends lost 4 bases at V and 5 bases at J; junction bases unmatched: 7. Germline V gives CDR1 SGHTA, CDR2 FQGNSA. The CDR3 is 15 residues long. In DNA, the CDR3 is TGTGCCAGCAGCTCGGGACTAGGGGACCACAATGAGCAGTTCTTC. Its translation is CASSSGLGDHNEQFF.

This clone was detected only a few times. CDR3 region: CASTPSGSYEQYF. In DNA, the CDR3 is TGTGCCAGCACCCCCAGCGGCTCCTACGAGCAGTACTTC. The V gene is TRBV6-6, the J gene TRBJ2-7; weak D call: TRBD2 (5 bases). V was trimmed by 7 bases and J by 0 bases, leaving 10 bases between them. Germline assignment: CDR1 MNHNY and CDR2 SVGAGI (reference sequence). This CDR3 has 13 residues.

In DNA, the CDR3 is TGCGCCAGCAGCTTGGCGTCCAGGGGCGACTATGGCTACACCTTC. Translated, it gives CASSLASRGDYGYTF. The chain carries TRBV5-1 and TRBJ1-2; D perhaps matches TRBD1 (6 bases). CDR1 SGHRS and CDR2 YFSETQ come from the germline V gene. V was shortened by 0 bases and J by 3 bases, with 12 bases between the two germline ends. The CDR3 spans 15 residues.

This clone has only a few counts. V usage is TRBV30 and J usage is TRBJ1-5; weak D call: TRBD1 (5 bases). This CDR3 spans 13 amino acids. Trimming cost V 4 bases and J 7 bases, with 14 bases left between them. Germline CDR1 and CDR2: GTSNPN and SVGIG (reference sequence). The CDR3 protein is CAWNKGSGQPQHF. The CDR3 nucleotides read TGTGCCTGGAACAAGGGGAGTGGGCAGCCCCAGCATTTT.

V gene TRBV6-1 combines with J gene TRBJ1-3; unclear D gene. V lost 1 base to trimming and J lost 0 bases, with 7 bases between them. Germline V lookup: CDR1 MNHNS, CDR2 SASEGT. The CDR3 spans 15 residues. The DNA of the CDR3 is TGTGCCAGCAGTGAAGGTCCGAGCTCTGGAAACACCATATATTTT. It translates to CASSEGPSSGNTIYF.

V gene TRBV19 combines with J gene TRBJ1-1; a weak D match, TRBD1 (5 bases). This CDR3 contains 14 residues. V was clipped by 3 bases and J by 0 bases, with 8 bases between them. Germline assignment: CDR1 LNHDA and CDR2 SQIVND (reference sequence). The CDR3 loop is CASSITGMNTEAFF. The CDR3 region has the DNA TGTGCCAGTAGTATCACAGGTATGAACACTGAAGCTTTCTTT.

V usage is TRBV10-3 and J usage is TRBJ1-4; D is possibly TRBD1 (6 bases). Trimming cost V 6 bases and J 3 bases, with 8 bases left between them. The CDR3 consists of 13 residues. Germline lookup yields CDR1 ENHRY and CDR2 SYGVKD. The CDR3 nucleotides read TGTGCCATCAGGACAGGCCCTAATGAAAAACTGTTTTTT. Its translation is CAIRTGPNEKLFF.

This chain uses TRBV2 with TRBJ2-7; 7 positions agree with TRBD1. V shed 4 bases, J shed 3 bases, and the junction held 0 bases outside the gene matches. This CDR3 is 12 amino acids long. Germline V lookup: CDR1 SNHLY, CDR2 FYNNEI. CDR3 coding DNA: TGTGCCAGCAGTGGGGACAGCTACGAGCAGTACTTC. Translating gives CASSGDSYEQYF.

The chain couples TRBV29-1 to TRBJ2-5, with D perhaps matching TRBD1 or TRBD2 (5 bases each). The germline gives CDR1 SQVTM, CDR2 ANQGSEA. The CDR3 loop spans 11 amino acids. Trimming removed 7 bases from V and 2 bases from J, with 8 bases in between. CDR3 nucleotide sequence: TGCAGCGGGGGGTCTCAAGAGACCCAGTACTTC. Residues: CSGGSQETQYF.

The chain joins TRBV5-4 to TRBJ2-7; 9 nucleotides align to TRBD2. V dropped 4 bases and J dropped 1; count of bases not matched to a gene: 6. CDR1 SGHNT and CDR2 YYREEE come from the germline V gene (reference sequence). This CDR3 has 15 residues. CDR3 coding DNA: TGTGCCAGCAGCCGAAGCGGGAGGTCTTCCTACGAGCAGTACTTC. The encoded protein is CASSRSGRSSYEQYF.

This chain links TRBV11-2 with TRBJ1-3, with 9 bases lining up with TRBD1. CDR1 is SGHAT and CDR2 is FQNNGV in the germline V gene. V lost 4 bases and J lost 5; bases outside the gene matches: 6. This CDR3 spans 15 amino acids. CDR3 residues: CASSSQGQGRNTIYF. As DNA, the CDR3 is TGTGCCAGCAGCTCCCAGGGACAGGGTCGAAACACCATATATTTT.

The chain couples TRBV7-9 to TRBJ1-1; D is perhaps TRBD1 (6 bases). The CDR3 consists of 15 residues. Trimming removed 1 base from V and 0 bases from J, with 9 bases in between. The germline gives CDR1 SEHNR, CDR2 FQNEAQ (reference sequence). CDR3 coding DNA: TGTGCCAGCAGCTTAGGGGGACACCTGAACACTGAAGCTTTCTTT. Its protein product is CASSLGGHLNTEAFF.

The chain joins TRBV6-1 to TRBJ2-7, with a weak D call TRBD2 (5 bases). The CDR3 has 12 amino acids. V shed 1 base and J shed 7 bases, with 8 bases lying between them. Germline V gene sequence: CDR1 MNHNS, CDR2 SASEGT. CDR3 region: CASSEGRGEQYF. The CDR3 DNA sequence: TGTGCCAGCAGTGAAGGGCGCGGGGAGCAGTACTTC.

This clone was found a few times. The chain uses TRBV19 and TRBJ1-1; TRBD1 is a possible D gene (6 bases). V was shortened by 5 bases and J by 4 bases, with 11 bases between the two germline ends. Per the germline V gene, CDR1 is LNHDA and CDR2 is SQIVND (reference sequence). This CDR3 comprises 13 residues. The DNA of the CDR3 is TGTGCCAGTAGTCCTACAGGGAGCACTGAAGCTTTCTTT. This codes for CASSPTGSTEAFF. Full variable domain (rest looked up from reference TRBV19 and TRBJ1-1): DGGITQSPKYLFRKEGQNVTLSCEQNLNHDAMYWYRQDPGQGLRLIYYSQIVNDFQKGDIAEGYSVSREKKESFPLTVTSAQKNPTAFYLCASSPTGSTEAFFGQGTRLTVV.

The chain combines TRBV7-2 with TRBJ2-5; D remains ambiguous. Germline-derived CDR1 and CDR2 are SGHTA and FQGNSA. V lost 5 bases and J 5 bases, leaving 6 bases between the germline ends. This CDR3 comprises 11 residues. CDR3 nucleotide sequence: TGTGCCAGCAGCACTGGGGAGACCCAGTACTTC. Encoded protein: CASSTGETQYF.

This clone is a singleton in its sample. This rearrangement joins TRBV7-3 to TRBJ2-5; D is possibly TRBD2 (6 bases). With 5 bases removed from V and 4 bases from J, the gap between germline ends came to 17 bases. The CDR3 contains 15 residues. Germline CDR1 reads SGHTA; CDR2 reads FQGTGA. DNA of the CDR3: TGTGCCAGCAGCCAGACCGGGAGCCCCCGAGAGACCCAGTACTTC. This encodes CASSQTGSPRETQYF. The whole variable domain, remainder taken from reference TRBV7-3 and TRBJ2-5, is GAGVSQTPSNKVTEKGKYVELRCDPISGHTALYWYRQSLGQGPEFLIYFQGTGAADDSGLPNDRFFAVRPEGSVSTLKIQRTERGDSAVYLCASSQTGSPRETQYFGPGTRLLVL.

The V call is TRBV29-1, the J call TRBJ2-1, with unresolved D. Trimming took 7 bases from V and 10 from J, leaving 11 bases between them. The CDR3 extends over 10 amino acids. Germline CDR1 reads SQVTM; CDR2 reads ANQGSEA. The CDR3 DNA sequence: TGCAGCGGCCTCGTAGGCGAGCAGTTCTTC. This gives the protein CSGLVGEQFF.

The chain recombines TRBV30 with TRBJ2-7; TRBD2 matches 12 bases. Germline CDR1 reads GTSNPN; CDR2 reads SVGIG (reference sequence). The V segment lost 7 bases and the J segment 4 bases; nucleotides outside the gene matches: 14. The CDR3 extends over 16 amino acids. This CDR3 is CAYAPGASGRGYEQYF. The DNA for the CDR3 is TGTGCCTACGCCCCAGGGGCTAGCGGGAGGGGGTACGAGCAGTACTTC.

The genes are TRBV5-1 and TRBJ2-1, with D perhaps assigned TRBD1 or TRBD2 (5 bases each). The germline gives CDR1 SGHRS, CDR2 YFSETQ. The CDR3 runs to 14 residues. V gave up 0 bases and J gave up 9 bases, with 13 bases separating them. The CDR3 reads CASSLGGVMVEQFF. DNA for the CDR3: TGCGCCAGCAGCTTGGGAGGGGTCATGGTTGAGCAGTTCTTC.

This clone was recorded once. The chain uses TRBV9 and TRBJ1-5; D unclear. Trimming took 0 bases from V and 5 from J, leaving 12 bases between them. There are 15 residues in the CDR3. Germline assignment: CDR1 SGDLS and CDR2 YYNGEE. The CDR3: CASSVGGEYYQPQHF. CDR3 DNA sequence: TGTGCCAGCAGCGTAGGTGGGGAGTACTATCAGCCCCAGCATTTT.